This TCR beta chain was profiled in a study of OX40 agonist ivuxolimab in advanced cancers. Study-wide context: Patients' therapy was ivuxolimab, an antibody that acts as an agonist of OX40 (CD134).

The repertoire was sequenced with immunoSEQ multiplex PCR; TCRdb's copy has only in-frame clones and lacks some. The sample has about 86,000 clones, around 90% seen once; the top ten hold roughly 8.9%. This clone has a handful of counts. The receptor's source is an adult with an advanced solid tumor such as melanoma, head and neck, liver or kidney cancer. This specimen was CD4+ or CD8+ T cells sorted from blood, taken in a trial of the OX40 agonist ivuxolimab.

This chain's CDR3 is CAWSPPGQGSRFNQPQHF. The CDR3 nucleotides are TGTGCCTGGAGTCCCCCGGGACAGGGGTCTCGTTTCAATCAGCCCCAGCATTTT. The chain is built from TRBV30 and TRBJ1-5; 10 nucleotides align to TRBD1. V lost 2 bases and J lost 3; bases outside the gene matches: 13. Per the germline V gene, CDR1 is GTSNPN and CDR2 is SVGIG (reference sequence). The CDR3 spans 18 residues.